Described below is a single T cell receptor (beta chain) sequence and its context. As yet, its antigen is unknown. The data stem from a study of T cell repertoires in cytomegalovirus infection. Whole-study context: Selected CMV epitopes included recently identified HLA-C-restricted ones as well as well-studied HLA-B-restricted ones. Indicated by public TCR beta signatures were CMV infection and matching HLA type. Overall study findings and caveats: Within the response measured ex vivo, HLA-C-restricted CMV-specific TCR beta clonotypes were dominant.

TCRdb re-called the reads with MiXCR, one entry per CDR3 protein. The sample yields hundreds of thousands of distinct CDR3 sequences, roughly 29% seen once. Trimming removed 2 bases at V and 2 bases at J, with 13 bases between. The V gene's germline CDR1 is MDHEN and CDR2 SYDVKM. This CDR3 has 16 residues. The chain employs TRBV28 and TRBJ1-5; D uncertain. The TCR sequence derives from a human donor in good health (CMV status not recorded). Some clones in this sample may be carry-over from other donors' samples. The sequencing used cultured PBMCs, collected from culture after CMV antigen stimulation. The CDR3 loop reads CASSLVPGSGNQPQHF. CDR3 bases: TGTGCCAGCAGTTTAGTCCCGGGGTCGGGCAATCAGCCCCAGCATTTT.